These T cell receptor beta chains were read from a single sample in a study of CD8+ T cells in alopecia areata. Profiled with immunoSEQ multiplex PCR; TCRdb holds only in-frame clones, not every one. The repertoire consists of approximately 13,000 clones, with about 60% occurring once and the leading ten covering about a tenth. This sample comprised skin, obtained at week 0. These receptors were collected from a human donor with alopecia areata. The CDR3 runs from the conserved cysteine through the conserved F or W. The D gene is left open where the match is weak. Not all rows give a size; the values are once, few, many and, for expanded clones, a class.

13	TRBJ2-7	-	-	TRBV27	TGTGCCAGCAGTGAGTTTAGCAGCTACGAGCAGTACTTC	CASSEFSSYEQYF
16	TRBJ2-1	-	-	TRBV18	TGTGCCAGCTCACCTCTTGTGTACCCCTGGTACAATGAGCAGTTCTTC	CASSPLVYPWYNEQFF
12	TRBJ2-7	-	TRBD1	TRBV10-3	TGTGCCATCCAGGGGGCAGGTAACGAGCAGTACTTC	CAIQGAGNEQYF
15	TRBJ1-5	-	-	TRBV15	TGTGCCACCAGCAGAGGGGGGGGCGGGAATCAGCCCCAGCATTTT	CATSRGGGGNQPQHF
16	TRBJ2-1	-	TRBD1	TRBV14	TGTGCCAGCAGCCAGGTGACAGGGAGCTCCTACAATGAGCAGTTCTTC	CASSQVTGSSYNEQFF
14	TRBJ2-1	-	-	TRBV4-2	TGTGCCAGCAGCCTTCACAGGGTCCACAATGAGCAGTTCTTC	CASSLHRVHNEQFF
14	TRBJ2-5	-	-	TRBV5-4	TGTGCCAGCAGCTTAGTCGGACTACGGGAGACCCAGTACTTC	CASSLVGLRETQYF
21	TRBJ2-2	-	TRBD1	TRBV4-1	TGCGCCAGCAGCCAAGGTTATTTAGGGGGCGGCCAGATACGGGGCACCGGGGAGCTGTTTTTT	CASSQGYLGGGQIRGTGELFF
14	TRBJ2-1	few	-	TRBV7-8	TGTGCCAGCAGCTTGCTGGGGGATTACAATGAGCAGTTCTTC	CASSLLGDYNEQFF
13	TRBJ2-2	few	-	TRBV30	TGTGCCTGGAGTGCCGACAACACCGGGGAGCTGTTTTTT	CAWSADNTGELFF
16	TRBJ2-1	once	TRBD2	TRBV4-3	TGCGCCAGCAGCCAAGAGAGCGGGGGGGTGTACAATGAGCAGTTCTTC	CASSQESGGVYNEQFF
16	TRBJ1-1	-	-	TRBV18	TGTGCCAGCTCACCCTACTCGGGGAGGGGGGACACTGAAGCTTTCTTT	CASSPYSGRGDTEAFF
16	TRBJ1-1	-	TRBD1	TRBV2	TGTGCCAGCAGGGGGGGACAGGGGAATAGGAACACTGAAGCTTTCTTT	CASRGGQGNRNTEAFF
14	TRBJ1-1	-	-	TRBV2	TGTGCCAGCCCTAGGGGGGTGTCGAACACTGAAGCTTTCTTT	CASPRGVSNTEAFF
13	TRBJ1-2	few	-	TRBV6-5	TGTGCCAGCCAGCCAGGGTACTCGTATGGCTACACCTTC	CASQPGYSYGYTF
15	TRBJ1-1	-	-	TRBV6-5	TGTGCCAGCAGACCACCGGGCCCGAGGGGCACTGAAGCTTTCTTT	CASRPPGPRGTEAFF
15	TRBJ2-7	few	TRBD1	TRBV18	TGTGCCAGCTCCGCCTATCGGGACAGGTCCTACGAGCAGTACTTC	CASSAYRDRSYEQYF
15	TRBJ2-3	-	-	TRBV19	TGTGCCAGTAGTCCGGCATCTTCTAGCACAGATACGCAGTATTTT	CASSPASSSTDTQYF
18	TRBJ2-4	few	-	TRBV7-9	TGTGCCAGCAGCTTATCGGGCGACGCAGAAAGAGCCAAAAACATTCAGTACTTC	CASSLSGDAERAKNIQYF
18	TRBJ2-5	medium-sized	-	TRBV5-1	TGCGCCAGCAGCCCGGTTTGGGATGTTTTGGCGACAGCAGAGACCCAGTACTTC	CASSPVWDVLATAETQYF
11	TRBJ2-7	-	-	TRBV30	TGTGCCTGGAGTGTACTGAGCGAGCAGTACTTC	CAWSVLSEQYF
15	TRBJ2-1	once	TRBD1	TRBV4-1	TGCGCCAGCAGCCAAGCGACAGGGCGGTTCGATGAGCAGTTCTTC	CASSQATGRFDEQFF
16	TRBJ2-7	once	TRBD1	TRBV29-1	TGCAGCGTTGCACACAGTCCGGGACAGGACGCCTACGAGCAGTACTTC	CSVAHSPGQDAYEQYF
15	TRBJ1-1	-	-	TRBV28	TGTGCCAGCACCTTACTGGGACGGCCGAACACTGAAGCTTTCTTT	CASTLLGRPNTEAFF
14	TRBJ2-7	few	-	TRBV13	TGTGCCAGCAGCTTAGGTGTCCCCGGCTACGAGCAGTACTTC	CASSLGVPGYEQYF
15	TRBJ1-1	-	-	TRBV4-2	TGTGCCAGCAGCCAAGAGGGGGCCACGGACACTGAAGCTTTCTTT	CASSQEGATDTEAFF
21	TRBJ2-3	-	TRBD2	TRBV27	TGTGCCAGCAGTCGATTAAGAGAGACAGGTTGGCTAGCGGGGGGTACAGATACGCAGTATTTT	CASSRLRETGWLAGGTDTQYF
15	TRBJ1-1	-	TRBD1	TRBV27	TGTGCCAGCAGTTCCCTTGGGACAGCCAACACTGAAGCTTTCTTT	CASSSLGTANTEAFF
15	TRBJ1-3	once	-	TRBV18	TGTGCCAGCTCACCACCGGGCAGCTCTGGAAACACCATATATTTT	CASSPPGSSGNTIYF
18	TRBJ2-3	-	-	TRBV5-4	TGTGCCAGCAGCTTGGGATTGGGGGGGCTGCTAGGCACAGATACGCAGTATTTT	CASSLGLGGLLGTDTQYF
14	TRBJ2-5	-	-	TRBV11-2	TGTGCCAGCACTATGACAGGCCTACAAGAGACCCAGTACTTC	CASTMTGLQETQYF
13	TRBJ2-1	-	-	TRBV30	TGTGCCTGGAGTGTCGTGGGGGCTAATGAGCAGTTCTTC	CAWSVVGANEQFF
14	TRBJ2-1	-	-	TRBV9	TGTGCCAGCAGCGTAGACCCCTTTCCCAATGAGCAGTTCTTC	CASSVDPFPNEQFF
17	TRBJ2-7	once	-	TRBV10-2	TGCGCCAGCAGTGAGGGGGCAGGACAGTCCTTGATGGGCGAGCAGTACTTC	CASSEGAGQSLMGEQYF
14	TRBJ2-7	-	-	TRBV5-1	TGCGCCAGCAGCTTGGCCAGGGGCGGAGACGAGCAGTACTTC	CASSLARGGDEQYF
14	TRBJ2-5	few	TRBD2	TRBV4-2	TGTGCCAGCAGCTTCGGGGGGGGAGGAGAGACCCAGTACTTC	CASSFGGGGETQYF
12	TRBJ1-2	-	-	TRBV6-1	TGTGCCAGCAGTCCAGGGTTGAGTGGCTACACCTTC	CASSPGLSGYTF
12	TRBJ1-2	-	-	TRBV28	TGTGCCAGCAGTCGCGACAGGCCCGGCTACACCTTC	CASSRDRPGYTF
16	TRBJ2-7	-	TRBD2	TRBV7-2	TGTGCCAGCAGCTCCTCCCGATGGGGGGGGTCCTACGGGCAGTACTTC	CASSSSRWGGSYGQYF
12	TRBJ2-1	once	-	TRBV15	TGTGCCACCAGCAGAGGTGATCAGGAGCAGTTCTTC	CATSRGDQEQFF
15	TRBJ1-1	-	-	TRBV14	TGTGCCAGCAGCCTAACGCCGGCCAAGAACACTGAAGCTTTCTTT	CASSLTPAKNTEAFF
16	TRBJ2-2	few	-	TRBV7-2	TGTGCCAGCAGCTTAAGGTCAGGGTGGAACACCGGGGAGCTGTTTTTT	CASSLRSGWNTGELFF
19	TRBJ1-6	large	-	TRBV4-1	TGCGCCAGCAGCCAAGGAAGAATTGGGACGGAGAACTATAATTCACCCCTCCACTTT	CASSQGRIGTENYNSPLHF
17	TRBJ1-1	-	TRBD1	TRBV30	TGTGCCTCCCTCATTCGACCCGGACAGGGGTTCAACACTGAAGCTTTCTTT	CASLIRPGQGFNTEAFF
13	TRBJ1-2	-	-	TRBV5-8	TGTGCCAGCAGCTTGCCGACAGCGAATGTCTACACCTTC	CASSLPTANVYTF
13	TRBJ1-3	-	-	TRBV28	TGTGCCAGCAGCAGGGGACCTGGAAACACCATATATTTT	CASSRGPGNTIYF
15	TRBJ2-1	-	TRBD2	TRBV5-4	TGTGCCAGCAGCTTAGCGGGACGGCCTAACAATGAGCAGTTCTTC	CASSLAGRPNNEQFF
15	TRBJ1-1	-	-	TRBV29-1	TGCAGCGTTAGTGCCTGGAGGGACGGCGGCACTGAAGCTTTCTTT	CSVSAWRDGGTEAFF